The clone carrying this T cell receptor (beta chain) was seen repeatedly, ten times or more. The time point was: sample taken at primary tumor resection. Researchers sequenced whole RNA taken from tumor, nontumor lung or frozen PBMC without sorting. This entry is derived from a study of spatial heterogeneity in lung cancer. From the 5' RACE reads, TCRdb called clonotypes with MiXCR, one entry per CDR3 protein. The sample shows about 38,000 distinct CDR3 sequences, 6.5% to 9.5% of them seen only once. Trimming took off 3 bases at V and 5 bases at J, with 10 bases between the two ends. CDR1 and CDR2 (germline): KGHDR, SFDVKD. The CDR3 loop spans 14 amino acids.

This TCR came from a male donor with early-stage non-small cell lung cancer. V is TRBV24-1 and J is TRBJ2-1; the D is unclear. This sample comprised PBMCs, obtained at surgery. The CDR3 DNA is TGTGCCACCAGTGATCCTGGACGTAACAATGAGCAGTTCTTC. It yields the protein CATSDPGRNNEQFF.